This T cell receptor beta chain was identified during a study of cytomegalovirus exposure and HLA in healthy donors. Turning to the study itself: An earlier analysis identified more than 95 million unique TCR beta sequences in approximately 170 million T cells.

Whereas donors were nominally healthy upon sampling, unrecorded immune exposures were probable. V dropped 4 bases and J dropped 1 base, with 5 bases sitting between them. The CDR3 consists of 12 residues. The germline gives CDR1 SGHNT, CDR2 YYREEE (reference sequence). Turning to this clone: The antigen is undetermined.

The study ran its PCR with 60 Vbeta and 13 Jbeta primers. Measured with immunoSEQ multiplex PCR; TCRdb has only the in-frame clones, and not every one. The sample holds fewer than 200,000 clones, approximately 82% seen once. Findings and limits, study-wide: As was reported, the classifier diagnosed cytomegalovirus status with high specificity and sensitivity.

This rearrangement joins TRBV5-4 to TRBJ1-1; D is unclear. The sequenced sample consisted of PBMCs. The origin of this receptor is a male donor in good health and CMV-seronegative. The CDR3 loop reads CASSRGNTEAFF. The CDR3 bases are TGTGCCAGCAGCCGGGGGAACACTGAAGCTTTCTTT.